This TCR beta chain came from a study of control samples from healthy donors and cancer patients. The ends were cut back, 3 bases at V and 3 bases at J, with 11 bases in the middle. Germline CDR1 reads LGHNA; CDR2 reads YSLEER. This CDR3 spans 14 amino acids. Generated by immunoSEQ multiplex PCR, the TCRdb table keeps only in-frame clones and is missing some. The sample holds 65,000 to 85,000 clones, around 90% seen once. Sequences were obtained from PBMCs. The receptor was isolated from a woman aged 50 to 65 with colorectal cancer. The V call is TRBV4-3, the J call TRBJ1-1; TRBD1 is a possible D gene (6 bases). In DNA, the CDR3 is TGCGCCAGCAGCCAGAAGGGGGTTTACACTGAAGCTTTCTTT. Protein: CASSQKGVYTEAFF.